The 11 T cell receptor beta chains reported below all come from one sample, sequenced in a study of radiotherapy plus CTLA-4 blockade in lung cancer. The assay was immunoSEQ multiplex PCR, and TCRdb's table has in-frame clones only and misses some. This sample has more than 90,000 clones, with more than 65% found just once. The sample in question was peripheral blood, obtained from a patient treated with radiotherapy plus ipilimumab. The receptors were sampled from a human donor with non-small cell lung cancer who had a partial response to radiotherapy plus ipilimumab.

The chain carries TRBV6-5 and TRBJ2-2; TRBD1 is a possible D gene (5 bases). This CDR3 region has 12 residues. CDR1 is MNHEY and CDR2 is SVGAGI in the germline V gene. V gave up 4 bases and J gave up 8 bases, with 8 bases separating them. CDR3 nucleotide sequence: TGTGCCAGCAGTTCGGCAGGGGGGGAGCTGTTTTTT. Translated, it gives CASSSAGGELFF.

V and J are TRBV19 and TRBJ2-7; D might be TRBD2 (5 bases). Per germline, CDR1 LNHDA and CDR2 SQIVND (reference sequence). CDR3 length: 15 residues. The V end was cut by 1 base, the J end by 4 bases, with 14 bases between. CDR3 in DNA: TGTGCCAGTAGTATAGGCGGAGGTAACTATTACGAGCAGTACTTC. It encodes CASSIGGGNYYEQYF.

The chain recombines TRBV11-2 with TRBJ2-2; 11 bases are shared with TRBD2. This CDR3 spans 15 amino acids. The V and J ends lost 7 bases and 4 bases, in that order; junction bases with no gene match: 5. Germline CDR1 and CDR2: SGHAT and FQNNGV. CDR3 loop: CASKGLAGGTGELFF. The CDR3 DNA follows: TGTGCCAGCAAAGGACTAGCGGGTGGCACCGGGGAGCTGTTTTTT.

This clone was detected a few times. This chain uses TRBV9 with TRBJ2-1; possible D gene TRBD2, 5 bases. From germline, CDR1 is SGDLS and CDR2 YYNGEE. This CDR3 comprises 17 residues. V shed 0 bases and J shed 0 bases, with 13 bases lying between them. The CDR3 is CASSVGPAESSYNEQFF. The CDR3 bases are TGTGCCAGCAGCGTAGGGCCAGCGGAGAGCTCCTACAATGAGCAGTTCTTC.

The chain couples TRBV28 to TRBJ1-1, with D possibly TRBD1 on 6 matching bases. Germline V gene data show CDR1 as MDHEN and CDR2 as SYDVKM. This CDR3 has 13 amino acids. Deletions cut 8 bases from V and 1 base from J, with 11 bases between. The CDR3: CASDRLRNTEAFF. Written as DNA, the CDR3 is TGTGCCAGCGACAGGTTAAGGAACACTGAAGCTTTCTTT.

J is TRBJ2-1 and V is TRBV11-2; 10 bases fit TRBD2. Germline lookup yields CDR1 SGHAT and CDR2 FQNNGV. With V trimmed by 1 base and J by 9 bases, 12 bases remained unmatched. The CDR3 is 17 amino acids. As DNA, the CDR3 is TGTGCCAGCAGCTTAGCTTCGCGTCTAGCGGGAGCGGGTGAGCAGTTCTTC. Its translation: CASSLASRLAGAGEQFF.

The rearrangement links TRBV30 to TRBJ2-3; 10 positions match TRBD2. With V trimmed by 0 bases and J by 2 bases, 11 bases remained unmatched. The CDR3 consists of 18 residues. Germline V gene lookup returns CDR1 GTSNPN and CDR2 SVGIG (reference sequence). CDR3 residues: CAWSVGLSGRVVTDTQYF. CDR3 DNA: TGTGCCTGGAGTGTAGGACTGAGCGGGAGGGTCGTCACAGATACGCAGTATTTT.

This clone was seen a few times. The chain joins TRBV5-6 to TRBJ2-1; TRBD2 aligns across 16 bases. This CDR3 region has 16 residues. The trim removed 0 bases at V and 8 bases at J, leaving 2 bases unmatched. Germline CDR1 SGHDT, CDR2 YYEEEE. The CDR3 DNA reads as TGTGCCAGCAGCTTGGTTGGGACTAGCGGGAGGGATGAGCAGTTCTTC. As protein: CASSLVGTSGRDEQFF.

The rearrangement joins TRBV28 to TRBJ1-1; 7 bases are a match to TRBD1. The CDR3 has 15 amino acids. Germline CDR1 MDHEN, CDR2 SYDVKM. J was trimmed by 5 bases and V by 5 bases; bases with no gene match: 11. The CDR3 DNA follows: TGTGCCAGCAGTGCCCTCCCCAGGGGGACGACTGAAGCTTTCTTT. It specifies CASSALPRGTTEAFF. Looking up the rest from reference TRBV28 and TRBJ1-1 gives the full variable domain: DVKVTQSSRYLVKRTGEKVFLECVQDMDHENMFWYRQDPGLGLRLIYFSYDVKMKEKGDIPEGYSVSREKKERFSLILESASTNQTSMYLCASSALPRGTTEAFFGQGTRLTVV.

This rearrangement joins TRBV6-1 to TRBJ1-2; D not resolved. CDR1 MNHNS and CDR2 SASEGT come from the germline V gene. V was clipped by 5 bases and J by 6 bases, with 16 bases between them. The CDR3 runs 14 residues. Here the CDR3 reads CASSWREGHDGYTF. CDR3 DNA: TGTGCCAGCAGTTGGCGGGAAGGGCATGATGGCTACACCTTC.

As for this clone: Relative to the germline gene, one junction end is altered; a read error may explain this. This chain links TRBV7-7 with TRBJ2-1, with D perhaps matching TRBD1 (6 bases). CDR1 SSHAT and CDR2 FNYEAQ come from the germline V gene (reference sequence). The CDR3 has 15 amino acids. DNA for the CDR3: TGTGCTAGCAGCTTCCGGGACACGGCATACAATGAGCAGTTCTTC. It yields the protein CASSFRDTAYNEQFF.